A single sample is the source of the 21 T cell receptor beta chains below, sequenced in a study of cytomegalovirus exposure and HLA in healthy donors (dated by TCRdb to about 2017). Library preparation employed the immunoSEQ multiplex PCR assay. TCRdb provides this immuneACCESS table in a form limited to in-frame rearrangements. Some clones are lacking; in checked studies, under half of them reflect an unresolved V gene, and why the rest are absent is not known. This sample has approximately 300,000 clones in its table, and about nine tenths of those were observed once. Roughly 1.2% of the sample comes from the top ten. Input material: PBMCs. The receptors here all came from a woman aged 25 to 39 in good health and CMV-seropositive.

The chain links TRBV6-6 to TRBJ1-1; TRBD1 matches at 10 bases. This CDR3 has 14 amino acids. V lost 7 bases and J lost 5; bases outside the gene matches: 7. Germline values: CDR1 MNHNY, CDR2 SVGAGI (reference sequence). The CDR3 DNA follows: TGTGCCAGCACTTGGGACAGGGGAGGGACTGAAGCTTTCTTT. As protein: CASTWDRGGTEAFF.

V is TRBV5-4 and J is TRBJ1-1; no clear D gene. Trimming took off 4 bases at V and 2 bases at J, with 12 bases between the two ends. CDR1 SGHNT and CDR2 YYREEE come from the germline V gene (reference sequence). The CDR3 covers 14 residues. CDR3 nucleotides: TGTGCCAGCAGCATCCGGGAAATAAACACTGAAGCTTTCTTT. Protein: CASSIREINTEAFF.

V is TRBV15 and J is TRBJ2-7; TRBD1 matches 12 bases. The CDR3 has 17 residues. V trimming: 5 bases; J trimming: 3 bases; junction bases outside the gene matches: 11. Germline-derived CDR1 and CDR2 are LNHNV and YYDKDF (reference sequence). This CDR3 reads CATSPNFWDRGLYEQYF. The CDR3, as DNA: TGTGCCACCAGCCCTAACTTCTGGGACAGGGGGCTCTACGAGCAGTACTTC.

The chain carries TRBV6-6 and TRBJ2-7; 10 bases fit TRBD1. V shed 5 bases, J shed 0 bases, and the junction held 7 bases outside the gene matches. This CDR3 has 16 residues. The germline V gene encodes CDR1 MNHNY and CDR2 SVGAGI (reference sequence). The CDR3: CASSHRTGGFSYEQYF. The CDR3 nucleotides are TGTGCCAGCAGTCATCGGACAGGGGGGTTCTCCTACGAGCAGTACTTC.

This sequence joins TRBV10-3 and TRBJ2-1; D is perhaps TRBD2 (5 bases). Deletions cut 4 bases from V and 5 bases from J, with 12 bases between. CDR3 length: 14 residues. The V gene's germline CDR1 is ENHRY and CDR2 SYGVKD. The CDR3 is CAISANGEHNEQFF. The DNA of the CDR3 is TGTGCCATCAGTGCTAACGGGGAACACAATGAGCAGTTCTTC.

The V call is TRBV28, the J call TRBJ2-7, with D perhaps given as TRBD1 or TRBD2 (5 bases each). Trimming shortened V by 5 bases and J by 6 bases, and 20 bases separated the two germline ends. Germline loops: CDR1 MDHEN, CDR2 SYDVKM. The CDR3 is 15 amino acids. CDR3 sequence (DNA): TGTGCCAGCAGTCAAAGACCGCGTCTGGGGGTCGAGCAGTACTTC. This encodes CASSQRPRLGVEQYF.

The rearrangement joins TRBV6-1 to TRBJ1-5; weak D call: TRBD1 (5 bases). Trimming stripped 7 bases from V and 6 bases from J, with 13 bases between. This CDR3 is built from 13 residues. Germline CDR1 is MNHNS and CDR2 is SASEGT. DNA for the CDR3: TGTGCCAGCAAGTGGGGGGGGACTCAGCCCCAGCATTTT. It is translated as CASKWGGTQPQHF.

The V and J genes are TRBV27 and TRBJ2-5, with D perhaps matching TRBD2 (6 bases). Germline V CDR1 and CDR2: MNHEY, SMNVEV (reference sequence). CDR3 length: 13 amino acids. Trimming took 5 bases from V and 5 from J, leaving 12 bases between them. CDR3 residues: CASSPGGVETQYF. CDR3 nucleotides: TGTGCCAGCAGTCCCGGGGGAGTTGAGACCCAGTACTTC.

This clone occurred once. The chain uses TRBV7-3 and TRBJ2-2; TRBD2 agrees at 9 bases. Germline CDR1 is SGHTA and CDR2 is FQGTGA. The V and J ends lost 5 bases and 7 bases, in that order; junction bases with no gene match: 5. The CDR3 is 14 amino acids. The CDR3 loop is CASSPGLAIGELFF. The CDR3 DNA sequence: TGTGCCAGCAGCCCGGGACTAGCTATCGGGGAGCTGTTTTTT.

This sequence joins TRBV4-3 and TRBJ2-2, with TRBD1 identical over 7 bases. Unmatched junction bases numbered 9, after V lost 0 bases and J lost 2 bases. Germline-derived CDR1 and CDR2 are LGHNA and YSLEER. The CDR3 has 18 amino acids. Here the CDR3 reads CASSQDNSGTANTGELFF. CDR3 coding DNA: TGCGCCAGCAGCCAAGATAACTCTGGGACAGCTAACACCGGGGAGCTGTTTTTT.

This clone was observed a single time. The genes are TRBV11-3 and TRBJ1-1, with 7 bases lining up with TRBD1. Germline V gene sequence: CDR1 SGHNT, CDR2 YENEEA. CDR3 length equals 12 residues. V dropped 1 base and J dropped 7; count of bases not matched to a gene: 0. The CDR3 loop reads CASSLGQGEAFF. CDR3 in DNA: TGTGCCAGCAGCTTAGGACAGGGTGAAGCTTTCTTT.

The chain carries TRBV5-4 and TRBJ2-3; no clear D gene. Germline CDR1 and CDR2: SGHNT and YYREEE (reference sequence). The CDR3 length is 14 residues. V dropped 0 bases and J dropped 2 bases, with 7 bases sitting between them. The CDR3 DNA follows: TGTGCCAGCAGCTTGGTGCAGACCACAGATACGCAGTATTTT. Its protein is CASSLVQTTDTQYF.

This clone was observed once. V usage is TRBV18 and J usage is TRBJ2-2; D gene unclear. Germline assignment: CDR1 KGHSH and CDR2 LQKENI. The CDR3 loop spans 15 amino acids. V was shortened by 1 base and J by 6 bases, with 12 bases between the two germline ends. CDR3 DNA sequence: TGTGCCAGCTCACCACGGGCCGCTGGGGCCGGGGAGCTGTTTTTT. Amino acid sequence: CASSPRAAGAGELFF.

The chain couples TRBV6-5 to TRBJ2-7; TRBD2 agrees at 14 bases. The CDR3 spans 14 residues. Germline CDR1 and CDR2: MNHEY and SVGAGI. The trim removed 7 bases at V and 6 bases at J, leaving 5 bases unmatched. CDR3: CASTGLAGGSEQYF. CDR3 coding DNA: TGTGCCAGCACCGGACTAGCGGGAGGTTCCGAGCAGTACTTC.

V usage is TRBV6-1 and J usage is TRBJ2-2, with a weak D call TRBD2 (7 bases). V was clipped by 9 bases and J by 4 bases, with 12 bases between them. CDR1 MNHNS and CDR2 SASEGT come from the germline V gene. CDR3 length: 13 residues. The CDR3 spells CASKGGGTGELFF. CDR3 DNA: TGTGCCAGTAAGGGGGGGGGCACCGGGGAGCTGTTTTTT.

The chain uses TRBV27 and TRBJ2-3; D unclear. V dropped 6 bases and J dropped 6 bases, with 10 bases sitting between them. Germline V gives CDR1 MNHEY, CDR2 SMNVEV (reference sequence). This CDR3 has 12 residues. The CDR3: CASSAYGDTQYF. For the CDR3, the DNA is TGTGCCAGCAGCGCGTACGGGGATACGCAGTATTTT.

This clone was observed many times. The chain uses TRBV25-1 and TRBJ2-3; D possibly corresponds to TRBD2 (5 bases). The V gene's germline CDR1 is MGHDK and CDR2 SYGVNS. V dropped 1 base and J dropped 2 bases, with 13 bases sitting between them. This CDR3 comprises 16 residues. The CDR3 region is CASSELKAVNTDTQYF. CDR3 coding DNA: TGTGCCAGCAGTGAATTGAAAGCGGTTAACACAGATACGCAGTATTTT.

This chain uses TRBV11-2 with TRBJ2-7; no reliable D call. Germline loops: CDR1 SGHAT, CDR2 FQNNGV. The CDR3 covers 13 residues. Trimming removed 1 base from V and 2 bases from J, with 6 bases in between. The CDR3 nucleotides read TGTGCCAGCAGCTTAGGGCAACCCTACGAGCAGTACTTC. It translates to CASSLGQPYEQYF.

The rearrangement joins TRBV5-1 to TRBJ2-5; D is unresolved. The CDR3 is 11 residues long. Trimming took off 2 bases at V and 4 bases at J, with 3 bases between the two ends. Germline V gives CDR1 SGHRS, CDR2 YFSETQ. DNA for the CDR3: TGCGCCAGCAGCTTTGGAGAGACCCAGTACTTC. Its protein product is CASSFGETQYF.

This clone is a singleton in its sample. The V call is TRBV4-1, the J call TRBJ1-1; the D gene is possibly TRBD1 (6 bases). The V and J ends lost 4 bases and 4 bases respectively, with 28 bases between them. The CDR3 consists of 19 residues. The germline gives CDR1 MGHRA, CDR2 YSYEKL. The CDR3 DNA follows: TGCGCCAGCAGCCCGATCGGAATCCCCAACAGGGAAGTACGCACTGAAGCTTTCTTT. Translated: CASSPIGIPNREVRTEAFF.

The chain couples TRBV4-1 to TRBJ1-4; TRBD1 agrees at 8 bases. From germline, CDR1 is MGHRA and CDR2 YSYEKL. V was clipped by 2 bases and J by 7 bases; unmatched bases: 6. The CDR3 is made up of 15 amino acids. CDR3 sequence: CASSQPDRESEKLFF. The DNA for the CDR3 is TGCGCCAGCAGCCAACCGGACAGGGAGAGTGAAAAACTGTTTTTT.